These T cell receptor beta chains were read from a single sample in a study of regulatory T cells in long-lasting Graves disease. TCRdb called the multiplex PCR reads again in MiXCR, with one record for every CDR3 protein. The data contain roughly 400,000 distinct CDR3 sequences, around 20% of them singletons. Here the sequenced sample was peripheral blood mononuclear cells (PBMCs), taken when the disease was refractory, from a patient treated with antithyroid drugs. The receptors originated from a female donor with Graves disease. The CDR3 runs from the conserved cysteine through the conserved F or W. A D gene is named only where the DNA matches it firmly. Only some rows state a clone size, as once, few, many or a class for expanded clones.

cdr3_length d_call j_call v_call clone_size cdr3_nt cdr3_aa
15 TRBD2 TRBJ2-2 TRBV11-2 many TGTGCCAGCAGCTTAGGGACTAGCGGCACCGGGGAGCTGTTTTTT CASSLGTSGTGELFF
13 . TRBJ2-7 TRBV7-2 many TGTGCCAGCAGCTTATTGGGTAACTACGAGCAGTACTTC CASSLLGNYEQYF
15 TRBD2 TRBJ2-5 TRBV9 . TGTGCCAGCAGCGTAGTAAGCGGGGGACAAGAGACCCAGTACTTC CASSVVSGGQETQYF
16 . TRBJ1-3 TRBV7-3 few TGTGCCAGCAGCGGAGTATGGGGGGCCTCGGGAAACACCATATATTTT CASSGVWGASGNTIYF
15 . TRBJ2-7 TRBV20-1 few TGCAGTGCTAGAGGACTCGAAACAGGTTCCTACGAGCAGTACTTC CSARGLETGSYEQYF
15 . TRBJ1-1 TRBV6-6 . TGTGCCAGCAGTTACTCGAGTAGACAGTTCACTGAAGCTTTCTTT CASSYSSRQFTEAFF
14 . TRBJ2-2 TRBV6-1 few TGTGCCAGCAGTGTGACTAGTTCCGCCGGGGAGCTGTTTTTT CASSVTSSAGELFF
16 . TRBJ1-6 TRBV12-3/TRBV12-4 many TGTGCCAGCAGTCACGGGACCTCCGGACCTAATTCACCCCTCCACTTT CASSHGTSGPNSPLHF
15 TRBD1 TRBJ2-5 TRBV28 many TGTGCCAGCAGTGGGAGAGGGACAGGGGAAGAGACCCAGTACTTC CASSGRGTGEETQYF
13 . TRBJ2-1 TRBV10-3 few TGTGCCATCAGTGACCGCGAATACAATGAGCAGTTCTTC CAISDREYNEQFF
13 . TRBJ2-1 TRBV7-9 few TGTGCCAGCAGCTTAGCCTCACGCAATGAGCAGTTCTTC CASSLASRNEQFF
14 . TRBJ1-1 TRBV7-8 many TGTGCCAGCAGCTTATGGGAGGGGAACACTGAAGCTTTCTTT CASSLWEGNTEAFF
15 . TRBJ1-1 TRBV7-2 . TGTGCCAGCAGCTTTCGATTACAGGAATCCACTGAAGCTTTCTTT CASSFRLQESTEAFF
16 TRBD2 TRBJ2-2 TRBV13 . TGTGCCAGCAGCGTAGGACTAGCGTTGAACACCGGGGAGCTGTTTTTT CASSVGLALNTGELFF
14 TRBD1 TRBJ2-2 TRBV2 . TGTGCCAGCACGGGAGCCAGGGGGCCCGGGGAGCTGTTTTTT CASTGARGPGELFF
17 TRBD2 TRBJ2-5 TRBV10-3 many TGTGCCATCAGTGAGTCGGGACTAGCGGGAAGAGGGGAGACCCAGTACTTC CAISESGLAGRGETQYF
16 TRBD2 TRBJ2-7 TRBV10-3 few TGTGCCATCAGTGAGGGACTAGCGGGGACCACCTACGAGCAGTACTTC CAISEGLAGTTYEQYF
13 TRBD1 TRBJ1-2 TRBV7-3 many TGTGCCAGCAGCTTGAAACAGGGGTATGGCTACACCTTC CASSLKQGYGYTF
17 TRBD2 TRBJ2-2 TRBV7-2 few TGTGCCAGCAGCTTAGGCCTAGCGGGAGGGCCGGACGGGGAGCTGTTTTTT CASSLGLAGGPDGELFF
15 . TRBJ2-3 TRBV5-6 once TGTGCCAGCAGCTTACGGCAGTCCCCCCCAGATACGCAGTATTTT CASSLRQSPPDTQYF
14 . TRBJ1-1 TRBV27 many TGTGCCAGCAGCTTACGGCCATTGAACACTGAAGCTTTCTTT CASSLRPLNTEAFF
16 . TRBJ1-2 TRBV6-1 many TGTGCCAGCAGTGAAGCTAGAAGGGCCCCTAACTATGGCTACACCTTC CASSEARRAPNYGYTF
16 TRBD1 TRBJ1-2 TRBV7-2 many TGTGCCAGCAGCCTAAGGACCCAGGGGGCGACAGATGGCTACACCTTC CASSLRTQGATDGYTF
16 . TRBJ1-2 TRBV5-6 many TGTGCCAGCAGCCGGGATCTGCGGGGACCCAACTATGGCTACACCTTC CASSRDLRGPNYGYTF
14 TRBD1 TRBJ2-5 TRBV20-1 many TGCAGTGCTAGACCAACAGGGGCTGGGGAGACCCAGTACTTC CSARPTGAGETQYF
14 TRBD1 TRBJ1-6 TRBV30 few TGTGCCTGGACCACCGGGACAGCTAATTCACCCCTCCACTTT CAWTTGTANSPLHF
14 TRBD1 TRBJ1-1 TRBV7-2 many TGTGCCAGCAGCTTTGAACAGGGGAGGGCTGAAGCTTTCTTT CASSFEQGRAEAFF
13 . TRBJ1-2 TRBV6-1 . TGTGCCAGCAGCCATGGGGCAACCGGGGGCTACACCTTC CASSHGATGGYTF
13 . TRBJ2-5 TRBV20-1 many TGCAGTGCTAACCCTAGGTTGGAAGAGACCCAGTACTTC CSANPRLEETQYF
13 TRBD1 TRBJ1-1 TRBV18 . TGTGCCAGCTCACTTCGGACAGGGACTGAAGCTTTCTTT CASSLRTGTEAFF
15 TRBD1 TRBJ2-7 TRBV6-9 few TGTGCCAGCAGTTCAATAACACAGGGGGCAGGCGAGCAGTACTTC CASSSITQGAGEQYF
14 . TRBJ1-6 TRBV4-2 . TGTGCCAGCAGCCGGGGGGTGGATAATTCACCCCTCCACTTT CASSRGVDNSPLHF
14 . TRBJ1-1 TRBV24-1 few TGTGCCACCAGTGATCGGGGGAAGAACACTGAAGCTTTCTTT CATSDRGKNTEAFF
13 . TRBJ1-5 TRBV30 many TGTGCCTGGAGTATCATCGGAGGTCAGCCCCAGCATTTT CAWSIIGGQPQHF
18 TRBD1 TRBJ1-5 TRBV27 many TGTGCCAGCAGCTTAAGGGCTAGACAGGGGAATAGCAATCAGCCCCAGCATTTT CASSLRARQGNSNQPQHF
14 . TRBJ2-5 TRBV20-1 many TGCAGTGCCCTAGTCGGGAGGGGACAGGAGACCCAGTACTTC CSALVGRGQETQYF
16 . TRBJ2-2 TRBV6-1 . TGTGCCAGCAGCGCCGCCAGTGTGAATCGGGGCGGGGAGCTGTTTTTT CASSAASVNRGGELFF
16 . TRBJ1-1 TRBV29-1 few TGCAGCGTTGAAGATCTTTGGGCAGGGGCTGAGGCTGAAGCTTTCTTT CSVEDLWAGAEAEAFF
15 TRBD2 TRBJ2-7 TRBV2 many TGCGCCAGCAGTGAAGCGGGACTAGCTTTTTACGAGCAGTACTTC CASSEAGLAFYEQYF
15 TRBD2 TRBJ2-2 TRBV12-3/TRBV12-4 . TGTGCCAGCAGGCCTAGCGGGCGGGTGGCCGGGGAGCTGTTTTTT CASRPSGRVAGELFF
13 . TRBJ1-1 TRBV29-1 . TGCAGCGTTGAATCTCAGAGACGGACTGAAGCTTTCTTT CSVESQRRTEAFF
16 . TRBJ2-2 TRBV12-3/TRBV12-4 few TGTGCCAGCAGTTACAGCGGACATCCGAACACCGGGGAGCTGTTTTTT CASSYSGHPNTGELFF
15 TRBD1 TRBJ1-2 TRBV6-1 few TGTGCCAGCAGTCCCCGACAGGGGTCCACTCGTGGCTACACCTTC CASSPRQGSTRGYTF
20 TRBD1 TRBJ1-1 TRBV5-6 . TGTGCCAGCAGCCAAAAAGAGCCCACCGGACAGGCCTACACGAACACTGAAGCTTTCTTT CASSQKEPTGQAYTNTEAFF
14 . TRBJ1-6 TRBV6-1 . TGTGCCAGCAGCATAGGACCGAGATTCGGGGCCCTCCACTTT CASSIGPRFGALHF